This TCR beta chain was recovered during a study of ipilimumab plus nivolumab after autologous stem cell transplantation. Study details: The DLBCL group included primary refractory and relapsed cases.

Germline V gene sequence: CDR1 SNHLY, CDR2 FYNNEI. The trim removed 4 bases at V and 6 bases at J, leaving 8 bases unmatched. This CDR3 is built from 14 residues. Some clones are missing from TCRdb's copy, which holds only in-frame ones; the method was immunoSEQ multiplex PCR. The data contain 77,000 or so clones, 75% to 85% of them singletons. This clone was observed a few times. The genes are TRBV2 and TRBJ1-2, with 7 bases that match TRBD1. The sequence derives from a male donor with diffuse large B-cell lymphoma. Specimen: PBMCs, collected in a trial of ipilimumab plus nivolumab as post-transplant consolidation. The CDR3 here is CASSAVTGRDGYTF. In DNA form, the CDR3 reads TGTGCCAGCAGTGCCGTGACAGGGAGGGATGGCTACACCTTC.